These 5 T cell receptor beta chains were all obtained from the same sample, sequenced in a study of blood T cell repertoires in COVID-19 (dated by TCRdb to about 2020). Preparation of the library involved the immunoSEQ multiplex PCR assay. Here the immuneACCESS table is served through TCRdb, limited to in-frame sequences with V and J called. Missing clones are a known gap in these copies; in checked studies unresolved V genes cover under half, and the rest lacks a known reason. This sample holds hundreds of thousands of clones; roughly 84% were observed only once. The ten top clones hold approximately 3.8% of the sample. Input material: peripheral blood. Every receptor here comes from a woman aged 80 or over with acute or convalescent COVID-19.

This chain joins TRBV24-1 and TRBJ1-2; 8 nucleotides agree with TRBD1. CDR1 KGHDR and CDR2 SFDVKD come from the germline V gene. The CDR3 spans 14 residues. V shed 4 bases, J shed 2 bases, and the junction held 2 bases outside the gene matches. DNA of the CDR3: TGTGCCACCAGTGAACAGGGGGTCAACTATGGCTACACCTTC. It translates to CATSEQGVNYGYTF.

This sequence joins TRBV27 and TRBJ1-1; 8 bases line up with TRBD1. CDR3 size: 14 residues. V lost 5 bases and J lost 3; bases outside the gene matches: 5. Germline V gene lookup returns CDR1 MNHEY and CDR2 SMNVEV (reference sequence). CDR3 DNA sequence: TGTGCCAGCAGTGCAGGGGGCCTTTACACTGAAGCTTTCTTT. It specifies CASSAGGLYTEAFF.

This clone occurred a few times. The chain employs TRBV7-2 and TRBJ1-4; unclear D gene. Germline CDR1 and CDR2: SGHTA and FQGNSA. V shed 3 bases and J shed 1 base, with 6 bases lying between them. The CDR3 is 14 amino acids. The CDR3 nucleotides are TGTGCCAGCAGCTTTTCTGTAACTAATGAAAAACTGTTTTTT. It is translated as CASSFSVTNEKLFF.

This clone was seen more than once but under ten times. The DNA of the CDR3 is TGTGCCAGCAGCCCCTCCACTGAAGCTTTCTTT. This translates into CASSPSTEAFF. This rearrangement joins TRBV9 to TRBJ1-1; D gene unclear. The ends were cut back, 4 bases at V and 4 bases at J, with 5 bases in the middle. The CDR3 consists of 11 residues. Germline CDR1 SGDLS, CDR2 YYNGEE.

The gene calls are TRBV27 and TRBJ2-3, with a tentative D call TRBD1 (8 bases). The V and J ends lost 8 bases and 5 bases respectively, with 35 bases between them. This CDR3 comprises 20 residues. Germline V lookup: CDR1 MNHEY, CDR2 SMNVEV (reference sequence). This chain's CDR3 is CASGLLQGVWGGARVDTQYF. The CDR3 DNA reads TGTGCCAGCGGCCTTCTACAGGGGGTTTGGGGGGGGGCAAGGGTAGATACGCAGTATTTT.